This entry lists 27 T cell receptor beta chains sequenced from one sample in a study of graft-versus-host responses after intestinal transplantation. For these receptors, no antigen is known. Generated by immunoSEQ multiplex PCR, the TCRdb table keeps only in-frame clones and is missing some. The sample includes 110,000 to 150,000 clones, 85% to 95% of them seen just once. The input for sequencing was unstimulated CD4+ T cells sorted from spleen or lymph node cells, taken before intestinal transplant. The receptors were sampled from a human donor who received an intestinal transplant.

The V gene is TRBV7-9, the J gene TRBJ2-2; 12 bases are a match to TRBD2. CDR1 is SEHNR and CDR2 is FQNEAQ in the germline V gene (reference sequence). J gave up 6 bases and V 5 bases, and 10 bases lay outside the gene matches. The CDR3 contains 17 residues. The CDR3 DNA is TGTGCCAGCAGCCGACTTCTAGCGGGAGGGCTGCCCGGGGAGCTGTTTTTT. Protein: CASSRLLAGGLPGELFF.

The chain carries TRBV30 and TRBJ2-7; 11 bases are a match to TRBD1. J gave up 4 bases and V 7 bases, and 3 bases lay outside the gene matches. This CDR3 is built from 12 residues. Germline-derived CDR1 and CDR2 are GTSNPN and SVGIG (reference sequence). CDR3 sequence: CASGQGEYEQYF. CDR3 in DNA: TGTGCCTCGGGACAGGGGGAATACGAGCAGTACTTC.

The J gene is TRBJ1-4, the V gene TRBV21-1; TRBD1, the D gene given by the table, was not confirmed from the DNA. TRBV21-1 is deemed a pseudogene. This CDR3 is 16 amino acids long. CDR3 loop: CASSLSQGALGEKLFF. The CDR3 nucleotides are TGTGCCAGCAGCCTTTCACAGGGGGCTCTTGGTGAAAAACTGTTTTTT.

The chain has TRBV7-2 and TRBJ2-7, with 10 bases identical to TRBD1. The CDR3 has 14 amino acids. V trimming: 6 bases; J trimming: 1 base; junction bases outside the gene matches: 3. Germline values: CDR1 SGHTA, CDR2 FQGNSA. CDR3 DNA: TGTGCCAGCAGGACAGGGGGCGTATCCTACGAGCAGTACTTC. This translates into CASRTGGVSYEQYF. The whole variable domain, filled in from reference TRBV7-2 and TRBJ2-7, reads GAGVSQSPSNKVTEKGKDVELRCDPISGHTALYWYRQSLGQGLEFLIYFQGNSAPDKSGLPSDRFSAERTGGSVSTLTIQRTQQEDSAVYLCASRTGGVSYEQYFGPGTRLTVT.

The chain links TRBV28 to TRBJ2-7; 8 bases are shared with TRBD2. Per germline, CDR1 MDHEN and CDR2 SYDVKM. The CDR3 spans 16 residues. J gave up 2 bases and V 6 bases, and 12 bases lay outside the gene matches. CDR3 region: CASSGVRAGATYEQYF. CDR3 nucleotide sequence: TGTGCCAGCAGCGGTGTCCGAGCGGGAGCAACCTACGAGCAGTACTTC.

This clone came up once. The V and J genes are TRBV6-5 and TRBJ1-1, with unresolved D. V was pared by 2 bases and J by 2 bases, with 12 bases between. Per germline, CDR1 MNHEY and CDR2 SVGAGI. CDR3 length equals 15 residues. Here the CDR3 reads CASSYIGDGNTEAFF. In DNA form, the CDR3 reads TGTGCCAGCAGTTACATAGGAGATGGAAACACTGAAGCTTTCTTT.

The rearrangement uses TRBV9 and TRBJ2-3, with 7 bases that match TRBD1. Trimming cost V 3 bases and J 6 bases; bases outside gene matches: 10. CDR3 length equals 15 residues. The V gene's germline CDR1 is SGDLS and CDR2 YYNGEE. The CDR3 nucleotides read TGTGCCAGCAGCGGCCACAGGGGACAGTCGGATACGCAGTATTTT. Protein sequence: CASSGHRGQSDTQYF.

This clone has only one observation. Mismatch with germline at one junction end may stem from a read error. The chain uses TRBV5-1 and TRBJ2-5, with 9 bases fitting TRBD1. CDR1 SGHRS and CDR2 YFSETQ come from the germline V gene. The CDR3 length is 15 residues. CDR3 in amino acids: CASGLEGQGKETQYF. The CDR3 DNA reads TGCGCCAGCGGCTTGGAAGGACAGGGGAAGGAGACCCAGTACTTC.

V gene TRBV19 combines with J gene TRBJ2-1, with a possible D match to TRBD2 (6 bases). The germline gives CDR1 LNHDA, CDR2 SQIVND (reference sequence). Trimming took 7 bases from V and 0 from J, leaving 16 bases between them. The CDR3 covers 16 residues. CDR3 sequence reads: CASTRESGPSYNEQFF. Written as DNA, the CDR3 is TGTGCCAGTACTCGCGAGAGCGGGCCCTCCTACAATGAGCAGTTCTTC.

The chain carries TRBV27 and TRBJ2-7, with D perhaps TRBD2 (6 bases). This CDR3 contains 14 residues. The germline CDR1 and CDR2 sequences are MNHEY and SMNVEV (reference sequence). Trimming cost V 5 bases and J 2 bases, with 13 bases left between them. The CDR3 DNA is TGTGCCAGCAGTATAGCGGCCCCCCCCTACGAGCAGTACTTC. Residues: CASSIAAPPYEQYF.

This clone was detected only once. V is TRBV9 and J is TRBJ2-1; 9 nucleotides line up with TRBD2. Germline CDR1 is SGDLS and CDR2 is YYNGEE. J lost 7 bases, V lost 3 bases, and 8 bases had no gene match. The CDR3 has 15 amino acids. The DNA of the CDR3 is TGTGCCAGCAGCGAGGTAGCGGGAGCCGTTAATGAGCAGTTCTTC. Protein: CASSEVAGAVNEQFF.

This clone is a singleton in its sample. The chain joins TRBV7-9 to TRBJ2-3, with 9 bases aligning to TRBD2. Germline CDR1 reads SEHNR; CDR2 reads FQNEAQ (reference sequence). After removal of 3 bases from V and 2 bases from J, the junction contained 3 bases not matched to a gene. This CDR3 comprises 15 residues. The CDR3 sequence: CASSLIAGVTDTQYF. In DNA form, the CDR3 reads TGTGCCAGCAGCTTGATAGCGGGAGTCACAGATACGCAGTATTTT.

This clone showed up just once. This sequence joins TRBV6-5 and TRBJ1-1, with D maybe TRBD1 (5 bases). V was pared by 6 bases and J by 1 base, with 12 bases between. The CDR3 totals 14 residues. Germline loops: CDR1 MNHEY, CDR2 SVGAGI. CDR3 residues: CASRPGTANTEAFF. The CDR3 nucleotides are TGTGCCAGCAGACCCGGGACCGCGAACACTGAAGCTTTCTTT.

The V gene is TRBV29-1, the J gene TRBJ2-2; no clear D gene. The CDR3 loop spans 15 amino acids. With 6 bases removed from V and 0 bases from J, the gap between germline ends came to 14 bases. CDR1 is SQVTM and CDR2 is ANQGSEA in the germline V gene. The CDR3 DNA follows: TGCAGCGTGGGCGAGTCTGGCGCGAACACCGGGGAGCTGTTTTTT. Amino acids: CSVGESGANTGELFF.

This clone was seen only once. The rearrangement uses TRBV13 and TRBJ2-3; D possibly corresponds to TRBD1 (6 bases). Germline CDR1 reads PRHDT; CDR2 reads FYEKMQ (reference sequence). The germline V and J ends were trimmed by 2 bases and 1 base, with 13 bases remaining between them. CDR3 length equals 16 residues. CDR3 sequence (DNA): TGTGCCAGCAGCTTAAGGGGGACCCAAGGCACAGATACGCAGTATTTT. It yields the protein CASSLRGTQGTDTQYF.

Regarding this clone: Germline is not matched at one junction end, which may reflect a read error. The chain employs TRBV6-1 and TRBJ2-7; TRBD1 might be the D (6 bases). Germline V gene data show CDR1 as MNHNS and CDR2 as SASEGT. CDR3 size: 15 residues. CDR3 sequence reads: CASRNDRPYLYEQHF. CDR3 sequence (DNA): TGTGCCAGCAGGAACGACAGGCCCTACCTTTACGAGCAGCACTTC.

The J gene is TRBJ2-5, the V gene TRBV14; D gene unclear. V lost 1 base to trimming and J lost 5 bases, with 5 bases between them. CDR3 length equals 12 residues. The germline CDR1 and CDR2 sequences are SGHDN and FVKESK. In nucleotides, the CDR3 is TGTGCCAGCAGCCAAGTTCAGGAGACCCAGTACTTC. Translating it yields CASSQVQETQYF.

This sequence joins TRBV28 and TRBJ2-2; 7 bases align to TRBD2. The germline V gene has CDR1 MDHEN and CDR2 SYDVKM. The CDR3 runs to 15 residues. V dropped 4 bases and J dropped 6; count of bases not matched to a gene: 8. The CDR3 sequence: CASSSPGRVAGELFF. DNA of the CDR3: TGTGCCAGCAGTTCCCCGGGGAGGGTGGCCGGGGAGCTGTTTTTT. The whole variable domain, remainder taken from reference TRBV28 and TRBJ2-2, is DVKVTQSSRYLVKRTGEKVFLECVQDMDHENMFWYRQDPGLGLRLIYFSYDVKMKEKGDIPEGYSVSREKKERFSLILESASTNQTSMYLCASSSPGRVAGELFFGEGSRLTVL.

The CDR3 loop is CAWSVRAGVSDTQYF. CDR3 DNA: TGTGCCTGGAGTGTACGAGCGGGAGTTTCAGATACGCAGTATTTT. This chain joins TRBV30 and TRBJ2-3; 8 bases are a match to TRBD2. Germline CDR1 GTSNPN, CDR2 SVGIG (reference sequence). The CDR3 has 15 amino acids. The V gene end was trimmed by 0 bases and the J gene end by 4 bases; junction bases not matched to a gene: 6.

V gene TRBV28 combines with J gene TRBJ2-7; D is possibly TRBD1 (6 bases). The CDR3 extends over 15 amino acids. V was shortened by 5 bases and J by 2 bases, with 16 bases between the two germline ends. Germline loops: CDR1 MDHEN, CDR2 SYDVKM. The CDR3 DNA is TGTGCCAGCAGTGCAACACAGGGATTCGCCTACGAGCAGTACTTC. This codes for CASSATQGFAYEQYF.

The chain recombines TRBV10-3 with TRBJ2-7, with D maybe TRBD1 (5 bases). Germline values: CDR1 ENHRY, CDR2 SYGVKD. V lost 3 bases to trimming and J lost 3 bases, with 12 bases between them. The CDR3 has 14 amino acids. CDR3 region: CAISDTLDSYEQYF. As DNA, the CDR3 is TGTGCCATCAGTGACACATTAGACAGCTACGAGCAGTACTTC.

The chain combines TRBV28 with TRBJ2-7; no definite D call. The V end was cut by 7 bases, the J end by 1 base, with 11 bases between. The CDR3 spans 13 residues. Per germline, CDR1 MDHEN and CDR2 SYDVKM. The CDR3 nucleotides read TGTGCCAGCACTTCTGGTATTTCCTACGAGCAGTACTTC. Translating it yields CASTSGISYEQYF.

V usage is TRBV5-1 and J usage is TRBJ1-1; 9 bases agree with TRBD1. V shed 4 bases and J 5 bases; nucleotides not matched to a gene: 6. Germline V CDR1 and CDR2: SGHRS, YFSETQ. The CDR3 runs 14 residues. CDR3 residues: CASSPGTGRTEAFF. The CDR3, as DNA: TGCGCCAGCAGCCCGGGGACAGGGCGGACTGAAGCTTTCTTT.

The chain couples TRBV5-5 to TRBJ1-3; a possible D gene is TRBD1 (6 bases). The CDR3 is 14 residues long. The germline V gene has CDR1 SGHKS and CDR2 YYEKEE (reference sequence). The V end lost 4 bases, the J end lost 0 bases, and 8 bases lay between the germline ends. The CDR3: CASSQGFSGNTIYF. CDR3 DNA: TGTGCCAGCAGCCAGGGGTTCTCTGGAAACACCATATATTTT.

This clone was picked up one time. The rearrangement links TRBV28 to TRBJ1-1; D possibly corresponds to TRBD1 (6 bases). The CDR3 has 14 residues. The V and J ends lost 6 bases and 7 bases respectively, with 18 bases between them. From germline, CDR1 is MDHEN and CDR2 SYDVKM. CDR3 sequence reads: CASSTRSDRIEAFF. CDR3 nucleotides: TGTGCCAGCAGCACCCGATCCGACAGGATTGAAGCTTTCTTT. Variable domain in full (rest from reference TRBV28 and TRBJ1-1): DVKVTQSSRYLVKRTGEKVFLECVQDMDHENMFWYRQDPGLGLRLIYFSYDVKMKEKGDIPEGYSVSREKKERFSLILESASTNQTSMYLCASSTRSDRIEAFFGQGTRLTVV.

V gene TRBV19 combines with J gene TRBJ1-1; D might be TRBD1 (5 bases). Trimming pared 4 bases from V and 5 bases from J, leaving 11 bases between. CDR1 is LNHDA and CDR2 is SQIVND in the germline V gene (reference sequence). CDR3 size: 13 residues. CDR3 DNA sequence: TGTGCCAGTAGTACAGGGCGGGGTACTGAAGCTTTCTTT. This sequence encodes CASSTGRGTEAFF.

V gene TRBV28 combines with J gene TRBJ2-7, with 10 positions matching TRBD2. V was clipped by 11 bases and J by 1 base; unmatched bases: 14. CDR1 and CDR2 from the germline V gene are MDHEN and SYDVKM. This CDR3 has 16 amino acids. The CDR3 is CARIDRGTSASYEQYF. The CDR3 DNA sequence: TGTGCCCGCATCGACCGAGGGACTAGCGCATCCTACGAGCAGTACTTC.